The 28 T cell receptor beta chains listed next were all sequenced from one sample in a study of blood T cell repertoires in COVID-19. Clones were sequenced by immunoSEQ multiplex PCR, and TCRdb holds only the in-frame ones, with some missing. The sample has tens of thousands of clones; around 77% are singletons. Sequenced input: peripheral blood. The receptors come from a man in his sixties or seventies with COVID-19, enrolled during active disease.

This chain joins TRBV30 and TRBJ1-4; no clear D. This CDR3 has 14 amino acids. Germline V gene lookup returns CDR1 GTSNPN and CDR2 SVGIG (reference sequence). The V and J ends lost 0 bases and 8 bases respectively, with 13 bases between them. CDR3 loop: CAWSVPPQVEKLFF. CDR3 bases: TGTGCCTGGAGTGTACCCCCCCAGGTAGAAAAACTGTTTTTT.

The chain carries TRBV9 and TRBJ2-2, with D perhaps TRBD1 (6 bases). Trimming took 8 bases from V and 6 from J, leaving 11 bases between them. The CDR3 spans 12 residues. The germline V gene has CDR1 SGDLS and CDR2 YYNGEE. Here the CDR3 reads CASNRVSGELFF. As DNA, the CDR3 is TGTGCCAGTAACAGGGTTTCCGGGGAGCTGTTTTTT.

The genes are TRBV28 and TRBJ2-2, with 10 positions matching TRBD2. Germline V lookup: CDR1 MDHEN, CDR2 SYDVKM. This CDR3 is built from 15 residues. V was pared by 3 bases and J by 6 bases, with 4 bases of the junction left unmatched. The CDR3 nucleotides are TGTGCCAGCAGTTTTTCTAGCGGGGGACCCGGGGAGCTGTTTTTT. It translates to CASSFSSGGPGELFF.

This rearrangement joins TRBV24-1 to TRBJ1-1, with 8 bases lining up with TRBD1. CDR3 length: 13 amino acids. V shed 6 bases, J shed 4 bases, and the junction held 3 bases outside the gene matches. CDR1 KGHDR and CDR2 SFDVKD come from the germline V gene. CDR3 sequence reads: CATSHQGATEAFF. The DNA of the CDR3 is TGTGCCACCAGTCATCAGGGGGCCACTGAAGCTTTCTTT.

This clone was seen just once. This chain links TRBV5-1 with TRBJ1-1, with D unresolved. Germline values: CDR1 SGHRS, CDR2 YFSETQ. CDR3 length: 13 amino acids. V lost 0 bases and J 11 bases, leaving 14 bases between the germline ends. CDR3 coding DNA: TGCGCCAGCAGCTTGGACTCAACCGTTCCGGCTTTCTTT. This encodes CASSLDSTVPAFF.

The chain carries TRBV6-5 and TRBJ1-1; D not resolved. The ends were cut back, 5 bases at V and 4 bases at J, with 11 bases in the middle. This CDR3 spans 13 amino acids. The germline V gene encodes CDR1 MNHEY and CDR2 SVGAGI. CDR3 in amino acids: CASSRGVGTEAFF. For the CDR3, the DNA is TGTGCCAGCAGTCGCGGGGTTGGCACTGAAGCTTTCTTT.

The V and J genes are TRBV6-5 and TRBJ2-7, with D perhaps matching TRBD1 (6 bases). V lost 2 bases and J lost 3, with 8 bases in between. In germline, CDR1 is MNHEY, CDR2 SVGAGI. There are 13 residues in the CDR3. The CDR3 DNA reads as TGTGCCAGCAGTTACCAGGGGAGCTACGAGCAGTACTTC. Translating gives CASSYQGSYEQYF.

V gene TRBV4-2 combines with J gene TRBJ1-1; D gene unclear. Trimming left V 0 bases short and J 8 bases short, with 10 bases between. Germline values: CDR1 LGHNA, CDR2 YNFKEQ. CDR3 length: 13 residues. The CDR3 region is CASSQEIGREAFF. CDR3 nucleotide sequence: TGTGCCAGCAGCCAAGAGATCGGGAGGGAAGCTTTCTTT.

The chain employs TRBV28 and TRBJ1-6; 8 nucleotides match TRBD1. Trimming took 5 bases from V and 13 from J; bases not matched to a gene: 19. CDR1 and CDR2 from the germline V gene are MDHEN and SYDVKM. The CDR3 extends over 17 amino acids. Here the CDR3 reads CASSPNTRATGGSPLHF. DNA of the CDR3: TGTGCCAGCAGTCCTAATACACGAGCAACAGGGGGTTCGCCCCTCCACTTT.

The rearrangement joins TRBV20-1 to TRBJ2-2; 11 bases are shared with TRBD2. The CDR3 has 16 amino acids. Germline loops: CDR1 DFQATT, CDR2 SNEGSKA (reference sequence). V lost 3 bases to trimming and J lost 4 bases; unmatched junction nucleotides: 7. CDR3 amino acids: CSASTSGSPSTGELFF. CDR3 DNA sequence: TGCAGTGCTAGTACTAGCGGGAGCCCGTCCACCGGGGAGCTGTTTTTT.

The chain uses TRBV7-9 and TRBJ1-2, with D possibly being TRBD1 (6 bases). This CDR3 spans 14 amino acids. V gave up 5 bases and J gave up 3 bases, with 13 bases separating them. The germline CDR1 and CDR2 sequences are SEHNR and FQNEAQ (reference sequence). The CDR3 nucleotides read TGTGCCAGCAGCCAAGAGGGGGGGTACTATGGCTACACCTTC. Its translation is CASSQEGGYYGYTF.

This clone was counted a single time. The chain recombines TRBV7-9 with TRBJ2-4, with a possible D match to TRBD2 (6 bases). V lost 0 bases and J lost 6, with 15 bases in between. This CDR3 is built from 16 residues. Germline V gene sequence: CDR1 SEHNR, CDR2 FQNEAQ (reference sequence). CDR3 residues: CASSLASPWEANIQYF. CDR3 DNA: TGTGCCAGCAGCTTAGCGAGTCCGTGGGAGGCAAACATTCAGTACTTC. The variable domain in full, completed from reference TRBV7-9 and TRBJ2-4, reads DTGVSQNPRHKITKRGQNVTFRCDPISEHNRLYWYRQTLGQGPEFLTYFQNEAQLEKSRLLSDRFSAERPKGSFSTLEIQRTEQGDSAMYLCASSLASPWEANIQYFGAGTRLSVL.

This clone was detected only a few times. The V and J genes are TRBV6-6 and TRBJ2-2, with D perhaps TRBD2 (6 bases). Germline V gene sequence: CDR1 MNHNY, CDR2 SVGAGI (reference sequence). There are 15 residues in the CDR3. V was pared by 2 bases and J by 4 bases, with 11 bases between. CDR3 in DNA: TGTGCCAGCAGTTACAGAGGGGAGGCCACCGGGGAGCTGTTTTTT. It encodes CASSYRGEATGELFF.

The chain combines TRBV5-5 with TRBJ2-3; TRBD2 agrees at 10 bases. This CDR3 region has 16 residues. Germline lookup yields CDR1 SGHKS and CDR2 YYEKEE (reference sequence). The ends lost 1 base at V and 4 bases at J; junction bases unmatched: 6. The CDR3 sequence: CASSLSSGRYADTQYF. As DNA, the CDR3 is TGTGCCAGCAGCTTGTCTAGCGGGAGATATGCAGATACGCAGTATTTT.

The chain combines TRBV27 with TRBJ2-7; possible D gene TRBD2, 5 bases. V was trimmed by 3 bases and J by 3 bases, leaving 18 bases between them. This CDR3 comprises 16 residues. CDR1 is MNHEY, CDR2 SMNVEV, per germline (reference sequence). The CDR3 protein is CASSFAGGPANYEQYF. DNA of the CDR3: TGTGCCAGCAGTTTTGCTGGAGGCCCCGCAAACTACGAGCAGTACTTC.

The chain joins TRBV29-1 to TRBJ1-1; D is unresolved. CDR3 size: 12 residues. Per the germline V gene, CDR1 is SQVTM and CDR2 is ANQGSEA. V lost 6 bases and J lost 2, with 10 bases in between. The CDR3 DNA follows: TGCAGCGTCGGGTGGCGAAACACTGAAGCTTTCTTT. Amino acid sequence: CSVGWRNTEAFF.

This sequence joins TRBV4-1 and TRBJ2-2; tentatively, D is TRBD2 (7 bases). V lost 1 base to trimming and J lost 2 bases, with 14 bases between them. Germline lookup yields CDR1 MGHRA and CDR2 YSYEKL. There are 17 residues in the CDR3. The CDR3 DNA follows: TGCGCCAGCAGCCAAGTTCAGGGGAGGGCAAACACCGGGGAGCTGTTTTTT. Amino acid sequence: CASSQVQGRANTGELFF.

The chain carries TRBV5-1 and TRBJ1-2, with 12 bases that match TRBD1. Germline CDR1 SGHRS, CDR2 YFSETQ. CDR3 length equals 20 residues. V shed 4 bases and J 0 bases; nucleotides not matched to a gene: 16. The CDR3 reads CASSTGTGGSGSLSNYGYTF. The CDR3 nucleotides are TGCGCCAGCAGCACCGGGACAGGGGGCAGTGGGTCTTTATCTAACTATGGCTACACCTTC.

The V gene is TRBV18, the J gene TRBJ1-1; possibly TRBD1 for D (6 bases). The CDR3 covers 13 residues. Between the trimmed V and J ends, which lost 6 bases and 4 bases, there was a span of 12 bases. CDR1 and CDR2 from the germline V gene are KGHSH and LQKENI. The CDR3 loop reads CASSTGGATEAFF. For the CDR3, the DNA is TGTGCCAGCTCCACCGGGGGGGCCACTGAAGCTTTCTTT.

The rearrangement links TRBV11-2 to TRBJ1-2, with D unclear. Trimming took off 0 bases at V and 1 base at J, with 3 bases between the two ends. CDR1 is SGHAT, CDR2 FQNNGV, per germline. The length of the CDR3 is 13 residues. CDR3: CASSLDNNYGYTF. The CDR3 DNA reads TGTGCCAGCAGCTTAGACAATAACTATGGCTACACCTTC. The full variable domain, rest sourced from reference TRBV11-2 and TRBJ1-2, is EAGVAQSPRYKIIEKRQSVAFWCNPISGHATLYWYQQILGQGPKLLIQFQNNGVVDDSQLPKDRFSAERLKGVDSTLKIQPAKLEDSAVYLCASSLDNNYGYTFGSGTRLTVV.

On this clone: A junction boundary mismatches the germline segment, possibly from a read error. The chain recombines TRBV7-7 with TRBJ1-1; no reliable D call. The germline V gene encodes CDR1 SSHAT and CDR2 FNYEAQ (reference sequence). The CDR3 covers 13 residues. CDR3 DNA sequence: TGTGCTAGCAGCTTGGCCACCCACACTGAAGCTTTCTTT. As protein: CASSLATHTEAFF.

This clone has only one observation. The chain employs TRBV28 and TRBJ1-5; D remains unclear. The germline V gene has CDR1 MDHEN and CDR2 SYDVKM. Trimming took 5 bases from V and 3 from J, leaving 14 bases between them. The CDR3 covers 15 residues. The DNA for the CDR3 is TGTGCCAGCAGTCCTTTTCACGCCTACAATCAGCCCCAGCATTTT. This sequence encodes CASSPFHAYNQPQHF.

The chain employs TRBV7-3 and TRBJ2-1; unclear D gene. V lost 6 bases and J 1 base, leaving 16 bases between the germline ends. The V gene's germline CDR1 is SGHTA and CDR2 FQGTGA. The CDR3 spans 16 residues. The CDR3 DNA follows: TGTGCCAGCAGGGCCGTGGAGCGCCTATCCTACAATGAGCAGTTCTTC. The encoded protein is CASRAVERLSYNEQFF. Together with reference TRBV7-3 and TRBJ2-1, the CDR3 gives the full variable domain: GAGVSQTPSNKVTEKGKYVELRCDPISGHTALYWYRQSLGQGPEFLIYFQGTGAADDSGLPNDRFFAVRPEGSVSTLKIQRTERGDSAVYLCASRAVERLSYNEQFFGPGTRLTVL.

The V and J genes are TRBV7-8 and TRBJ1-1; no definite D call. The germline V gene has CDR1 SGHVS and CDR2 FQNEAQ. This CDR3 is built from 13 residues. V was shortened by 4 bases and J by 2 bases, with 8 bases between the two germline ends. The CDR3 bases are TGTGCCAGCAGCTCCAACTCCAACACTGAAGCTTTCTTT. Its translation is CASSSNSNTEAFF.

There are a few counts of this clone. This chain links TRBV3-1 (or the pseudogene TRBV3-2) with TRBJ1-2, with D perhaps TRBD1 (6 bases). Deletions cut 4 bases from V and 4 bases from J, with 10 bases between. The CDR3 totals 13 residues. Germline CDR1 and CDR2: LGHDT and YNNKEL (reference sequence). CDR3 in amino acids: CASSPRGSYGYTF. The CDR3 bases are TGTGCCAGCAGCCCGAGGGGGTCCTATGGCTACACCTTC.

This clone was recorded once. This chain uses TRBV7-2 with TRBJ2-1; possibly TRBD2 for D (5 bases). CDR1 is SGHTA and CDR2 is FQGNSA in the germline V gene. The CDR3 extends over 15 amino acids. V was pared by 5 bases and J by 2 bases, with 13 bases between. The CDR3 loop reads CASSPSSETYNEQFF. In DNA form, the CDR3 reads TGTGCCAGCAGCCCCAGTAGCGAAACCTACAATGAGCAGTTCTTC.

The chain links TRBV12-3 or TRBV12-4 to TRBJ1-1; 8 bases agree with TRBD1. The CDR3 sequence is 13 residues long. V lost 4 bases to trimming and J lost 13 bases; unmatched junction nucleotides: 11. The DNA for the CDR3 is TGTGCCAGCAGTTCCACTCAGGGGACAGGCTATTTCTTT. This sequence encodes CASSSTQGTGYFF.

The chain joins TRBV18 to TRBJ2-5, with D perhaps TRBD2 (6 bases). The CDR3 consists of 15 residues. V was cut by 0 bases and J by 2 bases, with 10 bases left in between. Germline V gives CDR1 KGHSH, CDR2 LQKENI. The CDR3 DNA is TGTGCCAGCTCACCACCGGGCGGGGTTCAAGAGACCCAGTACTTC. Translating it yields CASSPPGGVQETQYF. The full variable domain, completed using reference TRBV18 and TRBJ2-5, is NAGVMQNPRHLVRRRGQEARLRCSPMKGHSHVYWYRQLPEEGLKFMVYLQKENIIDESGMPKERFSAEFPKEGPSILRIQQVVRGDSAAYFCASSPPGGVQETQYFGPGTRLLVL.